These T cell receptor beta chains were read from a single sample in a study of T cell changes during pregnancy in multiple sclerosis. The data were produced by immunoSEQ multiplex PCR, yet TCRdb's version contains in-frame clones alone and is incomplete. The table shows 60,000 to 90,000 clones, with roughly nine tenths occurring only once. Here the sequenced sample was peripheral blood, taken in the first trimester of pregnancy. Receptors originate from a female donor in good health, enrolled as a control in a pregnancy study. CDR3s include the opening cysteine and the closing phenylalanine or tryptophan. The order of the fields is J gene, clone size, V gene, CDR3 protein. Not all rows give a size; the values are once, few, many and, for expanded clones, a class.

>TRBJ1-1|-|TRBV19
CASSRTGALGTEAFF
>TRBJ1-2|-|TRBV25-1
CASSDPTNYGYTF
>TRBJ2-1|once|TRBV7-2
CASSFDRGPYNEQFF
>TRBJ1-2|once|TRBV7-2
CASSLGSAGGPLGYTF
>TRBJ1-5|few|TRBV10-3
CAIRGEVKQGHQPQHF
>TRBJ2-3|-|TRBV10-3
CATIAGTSTDTQYF
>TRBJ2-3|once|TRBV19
CASSRRELGDTQYF
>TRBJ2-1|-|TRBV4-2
CASSQDKNEQFF
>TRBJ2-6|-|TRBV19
CASSISEGQGFTGANVLTF
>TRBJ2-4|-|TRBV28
CASSLSGKGAKNIQYF
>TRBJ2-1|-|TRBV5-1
CASSLDGLAGVGQFF
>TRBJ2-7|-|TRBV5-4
CASSLGGWSTYEQYF
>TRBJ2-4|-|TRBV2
CASMGEYVNIQYF
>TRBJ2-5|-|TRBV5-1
CASSSGDREETQYF
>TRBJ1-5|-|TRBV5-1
CASSFSGGSNQPQHF
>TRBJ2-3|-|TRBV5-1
CASSQGLAKKGDTQYF
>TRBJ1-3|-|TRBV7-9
CASSLATIGNTIYF
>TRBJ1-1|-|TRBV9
CASSARQGGNTEAFF
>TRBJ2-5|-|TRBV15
CATSRDISGQETQYF
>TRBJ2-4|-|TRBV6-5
CASRRQGAAKNIQYF
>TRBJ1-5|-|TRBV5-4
CASSLDNNQPQHF
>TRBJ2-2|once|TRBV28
CASSSGTPKGELFF
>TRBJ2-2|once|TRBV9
CASSEHGRTGELFF
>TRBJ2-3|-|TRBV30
CAWSVRLAGPTDTQYF
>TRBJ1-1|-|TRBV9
CASTTGDRGNTEAFF
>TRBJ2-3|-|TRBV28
CASSFGQGAPDTQYF
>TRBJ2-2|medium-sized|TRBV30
CAWTRAGEETGELFF
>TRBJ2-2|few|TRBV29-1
CSVVTGSNTGELFF
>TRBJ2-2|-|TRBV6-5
CASSYDREWTGELFF